This T cell receptor (beta chain) was found in a study of T-cell memory formation after mild COVID-19 (dated by TCRdb to the early 2020s). In terms of the full investigation: TCR sequence clusters from the two donors were found to be largely donor specific. T-cell clones expanding and contracting after mild COVID-19 in two donors were tracked by longitudinal TCRalpha and TCRbeta repertoire sequencing. Two young, previously healthy adult volunteers made up the cohort, one male and one female. Study-level results and caveats: Contracting CD4+ clones turned up mainly in the CM and EM memory subsets, whereas EMRA was where CD8+ clones were enriched. Some responding clones were detected in pre-infection memory, which suggested that pre-existing cross-reactive memory T cells had joined the SARS-CoV-2 response. Only a couple of mild cases were covered in the study, and larger cohorts including severe cases with pre-infection samples were considered necessary. SARS-CoV-2 specificity of the second-wave clones peaking on day 37 was not confirmed. Clones that contracted from day 15 to 85 showed balanced CD4/CD8 phenotypes, whereas a second wave of clones that expanded from day 15 to 37 leaned towards CD4+.

This clonotype has only a few counts. It lacks a known antigen. It has no much larger one-base neighbor in the sample; base qualities were not kept. Ficoll-Paque density gradient centrifugation was used to isolate PBMCs. The sequencer listed for this sample is Illumina NovaSeq 6000. TCRalpha and TCRbeta cDNA libraries were built by 5'RACE with constant-segment primers, adding sample barcodes and unique molecular identifiers. Trizol reagent was used to extract RNA from every sample. Libraries were amplified in two PCR steps, with a second sample barcode and Illumina TruSeq adapters added in the second step. Libraries were sequenced on an Illumina NovaSeq with 2 x 150 bp paired-end reads. The study's processing was this. Demultiplexing of reads and collapsing into UMI-guided consensus sequences were performed with migec v1.2.7. Using mixcr v2.1.11, the UMI consensuses were aligned to TRA and TRB V and J templates and assembled into clonotypes. A clonotype was counted as expanded or contracted only when both edgeR and NoisET called the clonotype significant, with the noise models trained on biological replicates. edgeR calls used a false discovery rate-adjusted p below 0.01 and a log2 fold-change threshold of 1. PCA with hierarchical clustering of max-normalized trajectories of the 1000 most abundant clonotypes was used as exploratory dynamics analysis. Each responding clone was given a CD4 or CD8 phenotype based on the CD4+ and CD8+ repertoires, which had been sequenced separately. TCRdb reprocessed the public reads (quality trimming at Q25 with fastp, clone calling with MiXCR) and kept in-frame beta chains. Each entry merges the rows of one CDR3 protein and shows their most common DNA and genes. V and J calls and clone size were set by TCRdb, not the authors. Within this sample are about 340,000 distinct CDR3 sequences, with about 20% of them counted one time only. The biggest ten clones account for approximately 22% of the sample.

From its cysteine to its phenylalanine, the CDR3 spans 11 amino acids. Of the read, only the CDR3 DNA is kept; its 33 bases are in frame from base 1. Based on the germline V gene, the CDR1 and CDR2 sequences are SQVTM and ANQGSEA. Trimming costs V 4 bases and J 4 bases, and their ends lie 7 bases apart. The V and J genes are TRBV29-1 and TRBJ1-2, with the D gene too uncertain to name. This receptor was identified in a man between 18 and 35 years old who had mild COVID-19 (a few samples of this study predate the infection). The sample titles of this study are shuffled in the database, so cell type and time point are left out; the donor was told from shared clones. Sequencing was done on a sample of PBMCs or a T cell subset sorted from them (not recorded which). The CDR3 protein sequence reads: CSVGGIYGYTF. Here is the DNA: TGCAGCGTTGGGGGAATCTATGGCTACACCTTC. Beyond the CDR3, the reference TRBV29-1 and TRBJ1-2 genes provide the residues; the full variable domain reads: SAVISQKPSRDICQRGTSLTIQCQVDSQVTMMFWYRQQPGQSLTLIATANQGSEATYESGFVIDKFPISRPNLTFSTLTVSNMSPEDSSIYLCSVGGIYGYTFGSGTRLTVV.